This T cell receptor beta chain was retrieved from a study of T cells in Graves' hyperthyroidism and ophthalmopathy. Turning to the study itself: The authors collected peripheral blood at initial diagnosis, before any treatment.

This clonotype occurred many times. Antigen specificity is unknown. The CDR3 extends over 16 amino acids. The ends were cut back, 2 bases at V and 1 base at J, with 15 bases in the middle. The V gene's germline CDR1 is MNHEY and CDR2 SVGAGI. RNA transcripts were the template for amplifying TCR beta CDR3 regions. The TCR CDR3 was amplified in a first-round RT-PCR using the HTBI primer set. One entry per CDR3 protein, called by TCRdb with MiXCR from the multiplex PCR reads. The sample shows over 300,000 distinct CDR3 sequences, roughly 13% of them seen only once. Clinical symptoms, serum thyroxine and TRAb, thyroid ultrasound and orbital computed tomography together formed the diagnostic basis. Overall study results and limits: Blood samples included most of the expanded thyroid clonotypes exceeding 0.001.

Specimen: blood. The J gene is TRBJ2-7, the V gene TRBV6-5; possibly TRBD1 for D (6 bases). The clonotype originates from a woman in her thirties or forties with Graves' ophthalmopathy. CDR3 nucleotide sequence: TGTGCCAGCAGTTACAGTTCAGGGGAAAGGTCCTACGAGCAGTACTTC. It is translated as CASSYSSGERSYEQYF.